The 8 T cell receptor beta chains below were found in one sample sequenced in a study of graft-versus-host responses after intestinal transplantation. Libraries were prepared by immunoSEQ multiplex PCR; TCRdb keeps only in-frame clonotypes and omits some of them. The repertoire holds tens of thousands of clones, with more than 80% as singletons. These receptors' antigens are unknown. Sample: unstimulated CD8+ T cells sorted from spleen or lymph node cells, taken before intestinal transplant. All receptors come from a human donor who received an intestinal transplant.

J is TRBJ1-6 and V is TRBV4-1, with D possibly TRBD1 on 5 matching bases. The CDR3 length is 14 residues. Trimming removed 4 bases at V and 8 bases at J, with 12 bases between. Germline V gene data show CDR1 as MGHRA and CDR2 as YSYEKL. The CDR3: CASSPTTADSPLHF. The CDR3 DNA is TGCGCCAGCAGCCCGACGACAGCAGATTCACCCCTCCACTTT.

This clone ranks as medium-sized (0.01 to 0.1%). V and J are TRBV6-4 and TRBJ2-5, with TRBD2 matching 15 bases. V shed 0 bases and J 4 bases; nucleotides not matched to a gene: 0. This CDR3 has 16 residues. Germline lookup yields CDR1 MRHNA and CDR2 SNTAGT. CDR3 nucleotide sequence: TGTGCCAGCAGTGACTCGGGACTAGCGGGAGGAGAGACCCAGTACTTC. Its translation is CASSDSGLAGGETQYF.

The chain recombines TRBV27 with TRBJ1-2; the match to TRBD1 covers 8 bases. In germline, CDR1 is MNHEY, CDR2 SMNVEV (reference sequence). The junction had 11 bases not matched to a gene; V was cut back by 2 bases and J by 6 bases. This CDR3 spans 16 amino acids. DNA of the CDR3: TGTGCCAGCAGTTTAACACGACAGGGGCCGGCGCATGGCTACACCTTC. This codes for CASSLTRQGPAHGYTF.

The chain is built from TRBV6-1 and TRBJ1-3, with D unresolved. The ends were cut back, 0 bases at V and 0 bases at J, with 9 bases in the middle. CDR3 length: 16 amino acids. Looked up from germline, CDR1 is MNHNS and CDR2 is SASEGT. DNA of the CDR3: TGTGCCAGCAGTGAAGCCCCGGAGAGCTCTGGAAACACCATATATTTT. This gives the protein CASSEAPESSGNTIYF.

The CDR3 sequence is CASSQDATGGGQPQHF. The CDR3 DNA follows: TGCGCCAGCAGCCAAGATGCGACAGGGGGCGGTCAGCCCCAGCATTTT. This chain joins TRBV4-1 and TRBJ1-5; 10 nucleotides match TRBD1. This CDR3 region has 16 residues. The V segment lost 0 bases and the J segment 6 bases; nucleotides outside the gene matches: 5. Germline V lookup: CDR1 MGHRA, CDR2 YSYEKL.

V is TRBV5-8 and J is TRBJ2-7; tentatively, D is TRBD2 (5 bases). The CDR3 contains 13 residues. Trimming removed 4 bases from V and 2 bases from J, with 10 bases in between. The germline CDR1 and CDR2 sequences are SGHTS and YDEGEE. CDR3 sequence (DNA): TGTGCCAGCAGCCGCAGGAGGACCTACGAGCAGTACTTC. It codes for CASSRRRTYEQYF.

DNA of the CDR3: TGTGCCAGCAGCGTAGGGGACAGGGTTACGGGAAACACCATATATTTT. It specifies CASSVGDRVTGNTIYF. This chain uses TRBV9 with TRBJ1-3; 9 bases are shared with TRBD1. The CDR3 spans 16 residues. Germline assignment: CDR1 SGDLS and CDR2 YYNGEE. V lost 0 bases, J lost 4 bases, and 5 bases stayed unmatched.

The chain joins TRBV5-4 to TRBJ1-1; no firm D call. Germline V lookup: CDR1 SGHNT, CDR2 YYREEE (reference sequence). V lost 3 bases and J 4 bases, leaving 16 bases between the germline ends. The CDR3 covers 15 residues. The CDR3 region is CASSYGSGDLTEAFF. CDR3 DNA sequence: TGTGCCAGCAGCTACGGGTCCGGCGACCTCACTGAAGCTTTCTTT.